The 3 T cell receptor beta chains reported below all come from one sample, sequenced in a study of blood T cells in healthy people across ages. Sample-barcoded 5' priming and a J-beta primer mix drove a second PCR of 7 to 11 cycles. Each CDR3 protein gets one entry after TCRdb re-called the 5' RACE reads with MiXCR. The sample gives 380,000 or so distinct CDR3 sequences, 45% to 60% of which show up once; 45% to 60% is in the top ten. Sequenced: blood. Receptor source: a man aged 60 to 75 in good health.

About this clonotype itself: Just one base apart from a much larger clone, this may be a read error. The CDR3 is CGVVQGTYEQYF. CDR3 in DNA: TGCGGCGTTGTCCAGGGAACGTACGAGCAGTACTTC. The chain uses TRBV29-1 and TRBJ2-7, with D maybe TRBD1 (5 bases). Germline lookup yields CDR1 SQVTM and CDR2 ANQGSEA. This CDR3 comprises 12 residues.

This clonotype was counted between two and nine times. J is TRBJ2-1 and V is TRBV11-2, with 11 nucleotides matching TRBD2. The germline V gene encodes CDR1 SGHAT and CDR2 FQNNGV. There are 19 residues in the CDR3. Trimming took 1 base from V and 0 from J; bases not matched to a gene: 8. The CDR3 DNA reads as TGTGCCAGCAGCTTAGGTGCTAGCGGGAGGTGGGACTCCTACAATGAGCAGTTCTTC. It translates to CASSLGASGRWDSYNEQFF.

This clonotype was detected only a few times. The chain recombines TRBV12-3 or TRBV12-4 with TRBJ2-7; perhaps TRBD2 as D (6 bases). Gene TRBJ2-5 matches the end of the DNA better, so the J call may be wrong. The CDR3 runs 14 residues. CDR3 coding DNA: TGTGCCAGCAGTACCGGAGGGCCAGAGGAGACCCAGTACTTC. Protein product: CASSTGGPEETQYF.